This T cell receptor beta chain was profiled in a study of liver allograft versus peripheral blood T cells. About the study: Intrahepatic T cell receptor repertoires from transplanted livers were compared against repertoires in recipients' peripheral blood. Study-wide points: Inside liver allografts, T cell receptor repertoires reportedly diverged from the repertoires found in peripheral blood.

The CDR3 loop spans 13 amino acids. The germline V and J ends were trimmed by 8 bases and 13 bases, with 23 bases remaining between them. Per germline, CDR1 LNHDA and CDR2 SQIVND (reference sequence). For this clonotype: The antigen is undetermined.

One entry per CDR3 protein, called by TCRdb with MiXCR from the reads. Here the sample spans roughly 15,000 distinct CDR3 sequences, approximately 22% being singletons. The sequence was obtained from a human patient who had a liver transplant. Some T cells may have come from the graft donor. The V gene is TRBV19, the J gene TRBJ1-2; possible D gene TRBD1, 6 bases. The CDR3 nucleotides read TGTGCCAGTGGAGGTAGAGGACAGAGGGGTATCACCTTC. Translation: CASGGRGQRGITF.